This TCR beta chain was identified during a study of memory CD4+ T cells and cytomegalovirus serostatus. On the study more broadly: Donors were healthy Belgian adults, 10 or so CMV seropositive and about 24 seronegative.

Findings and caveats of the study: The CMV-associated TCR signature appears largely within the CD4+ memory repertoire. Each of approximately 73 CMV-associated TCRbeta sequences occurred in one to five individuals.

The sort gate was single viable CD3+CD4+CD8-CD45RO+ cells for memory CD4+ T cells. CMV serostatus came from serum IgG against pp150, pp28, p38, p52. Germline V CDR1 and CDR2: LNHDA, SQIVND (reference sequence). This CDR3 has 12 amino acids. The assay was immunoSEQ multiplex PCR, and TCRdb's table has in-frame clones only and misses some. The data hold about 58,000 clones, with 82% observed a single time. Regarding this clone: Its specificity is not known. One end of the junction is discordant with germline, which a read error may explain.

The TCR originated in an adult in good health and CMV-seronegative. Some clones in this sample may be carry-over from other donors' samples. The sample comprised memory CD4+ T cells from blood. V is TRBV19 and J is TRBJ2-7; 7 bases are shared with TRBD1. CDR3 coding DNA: TGTGCCACCAGGGGGATTGCCTACCAGCAGTACTTC. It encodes CATRGIAYQQYF.